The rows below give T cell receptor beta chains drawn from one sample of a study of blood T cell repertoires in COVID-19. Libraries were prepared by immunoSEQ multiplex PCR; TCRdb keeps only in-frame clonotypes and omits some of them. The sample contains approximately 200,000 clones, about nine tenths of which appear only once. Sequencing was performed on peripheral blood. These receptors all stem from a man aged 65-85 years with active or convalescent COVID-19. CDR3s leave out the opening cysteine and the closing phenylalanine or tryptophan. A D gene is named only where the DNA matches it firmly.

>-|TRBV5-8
ASSLNSYTGELF
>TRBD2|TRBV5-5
ASSAGVVTGELF
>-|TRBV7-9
ASSLRPVFGSAPLH
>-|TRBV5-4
ASSLGREGGYT
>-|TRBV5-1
ASSLDGGSNSPLH
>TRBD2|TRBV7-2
ASSQSGRRYEQY
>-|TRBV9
ASSTGNGSPLH
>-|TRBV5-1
ASSYPGNEQF
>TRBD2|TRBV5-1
ASSLSGGPYNEQF
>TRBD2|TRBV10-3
AISEPGLAGNEQF
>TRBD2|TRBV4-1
ASSQSPGGAGF
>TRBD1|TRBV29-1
SVAGKGTGGSDTQY
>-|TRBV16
ASSQSASGARQPQH
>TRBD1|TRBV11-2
ASSPTLDRGKLF
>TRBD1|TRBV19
ASRGQFPSTDTQY
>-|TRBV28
ASRPTASYGYT
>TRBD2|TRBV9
ASSLRAGGPTDTQY
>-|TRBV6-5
ASSYWGDRDEQY
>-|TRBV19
ASSMRGVRRSGANVLT
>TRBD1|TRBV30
AWSVMGQGYEQY
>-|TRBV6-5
ASSFYTGSTPYEQY
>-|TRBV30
AWSPDSPIYGYT
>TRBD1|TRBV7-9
ASSLRQGSMGEQY
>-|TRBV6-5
ASRQASPLH
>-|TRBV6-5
ASTGVGSPLH
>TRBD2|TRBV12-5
ASGLGTGTSGTTGELF
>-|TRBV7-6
ASSLSQSPYNEQF
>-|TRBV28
ASSFDITF
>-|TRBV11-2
ASSQTGGTNEKLF
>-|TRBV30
AWRKRGSSYEQY
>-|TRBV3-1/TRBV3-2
ASSQLTDTQY
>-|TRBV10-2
ASSESPGGTEAF
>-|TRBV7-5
ARSLGTYGYT
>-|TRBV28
AIGQTLSNQPQH
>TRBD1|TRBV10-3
AIRGQGGNYGYT
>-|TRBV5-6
ASSLIQGAYNEQF
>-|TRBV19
ASRGVGTNEKLF
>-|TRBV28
ASSKIRGNTEAF
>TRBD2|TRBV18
ASSPMALAGNTGELF
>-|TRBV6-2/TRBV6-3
ASSAPPGGLNTEAF
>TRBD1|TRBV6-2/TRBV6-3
ASSSRDRGDYGYT
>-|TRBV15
ATSRDNYNEQF
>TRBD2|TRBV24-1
ATSDPREGLETQY
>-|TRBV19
ASSQPVLSNSNQPQH
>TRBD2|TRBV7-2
ASSSPSGRIYEQY
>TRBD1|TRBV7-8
ASSPRGTVNTEAF
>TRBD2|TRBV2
ASEHTGTSGSTDTQY
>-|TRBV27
ASRGAGSNQPQH
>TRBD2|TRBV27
ASSSLAGGTDTQY
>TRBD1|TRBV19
ASSTGGAIYGYT
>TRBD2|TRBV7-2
ASSLAAGGPYEQY